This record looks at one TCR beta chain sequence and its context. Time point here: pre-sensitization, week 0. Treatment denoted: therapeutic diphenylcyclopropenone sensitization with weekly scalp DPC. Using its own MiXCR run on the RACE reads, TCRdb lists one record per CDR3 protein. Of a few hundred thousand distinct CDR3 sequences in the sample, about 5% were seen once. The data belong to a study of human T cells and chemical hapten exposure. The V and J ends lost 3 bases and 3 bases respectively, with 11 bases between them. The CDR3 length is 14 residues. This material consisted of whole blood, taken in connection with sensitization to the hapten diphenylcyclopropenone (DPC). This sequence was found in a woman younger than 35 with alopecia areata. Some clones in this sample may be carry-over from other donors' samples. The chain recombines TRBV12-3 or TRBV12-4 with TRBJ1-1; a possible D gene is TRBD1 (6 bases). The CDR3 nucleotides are TGTGCCAGCAGTTTTGGGGGCTTGGACACTGAAGCTTTCTTT. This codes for CASSFGGLDTEAFF.